This T cell receptor beta chain was sequenced for a study of T cells in Graves' hyperthyroidism and ophthalmopathy. The TCR beta CDR3 regions underwent amplification using RNA transcripts as the source. During a first-round RT-PCR of the TCR CDR3, the HTBI primer set was used. TCRdb processed the multiplex PCR reads anew with MiXCR; each CDR3 protein has one entry. The sample shows around 540,000 distinct CDR3 sequences, 15% to 20% of them seen only once. Extraction of PBMCs used roughly 9.4 ml of fresh peripheral blood. This clonotype has ten or more counts. The source is a woman aged 30 to 39 with Graves' ophthalmopathy. Sample: blood.

The CDR3 is CAWSNLRQFTWETQYF. DNA of the CDR3: TGTGCCTGGAGTAATTTACGGCAGTTTACTTGGGAGACCCAGTACTTC. This chain links TRBV30 with TRBJ2-5; D uncertain. V lost 2 bases and J lost 5, with 21 bases in between. The CDR3 loop spans 16 amino acids. Per the germline V gene, CDR1 is GTSNPN and CDR2 is SVGIG (reference sequence).